This TCR beta chain originates from a study of blood T cell repertoires in COVID-19. Overall study context: Whether acute or convalescent, the COVID-19 samples came from the United States, Italy and Spain.

This CDR3 has 10 amino acids. Between the trimmed V and J ends, which lost 6 bases and 8 bases, there was a span of 7 bases. From germline, CDR1 is SNHLY and CDR2 FYNNEI. The data were produced by immunoSEQ multiplex PCR, yet TCRdb's version contains in-frame clones alone and is incomplete. The sample includes some 160,000 clones, 80% to 85% of them seen just once. The V call is TRBV2, the J call TRBJ1-2, with D hard to call. The clonotype comes from a woman aged 45 to 65 who had recovered from COVID-19. The sample comprised PBMCs or T cells enriched from blood (not recorded which). The CDR3 spells CASREGGYTF. CDR3 nucleotide sequence: TGTGCCAGCAGGGAGGGAGGCTACACCTTC. The whole variable domain, remainder taken from reference TRBV2 and TRBJ1-2, is EPEVTQTPSHQVTQMGQEVILRCVPISNHLYFYWYRQILGQKVEFLVSFYNNEISEKSEIFDDQFSVERPDGSNFTLKIRSTKLEDSAMYFCASREGGYTFGSGTRLTVV.